What follows are 17 T cell receptor beta chains derived from one specimen sequenced in a study of early T cells in non-severe SARS-CoV-2 infection (dated by TCRdb to about 2021). Library generation was performed with 5' RACE. For sequencing, a NextSeq 500 was employed. TCRdb's own reprocessing of the public reads used fastp at Q25 and MiXCR and kept productive beta chains. Each CDR3 protein appears once, grouped with its most common genes and DNA. The sample table records approximately 83,000 distinct CDR3 sequences; about 14% of these occur just once. The ten largest account for 3% to 3.5% of the sample. The sample comprised whole blood. The receptor source for this set is an adult who was a healthcare worker with PCR-confirmed SARS-CoV-2 infection or an uninfected control (not recorded which).

The chain recombines TRBV19 with TRBJ1-5; perhaps TRBD1 as D (5 bases). Trimming left V 4 bases short and J 7 bases short, with 11 bases between. The CDR3 has 13 residues. Germline CDR1 is LNHDA and CDR2 is SQIVND (reference sequence). The CDR3 is CASSKGARQPQHF. The CDR3 DNA reads as TGTGCCAGTAGTAAAGGGGCTCGGCAGCCCCAGCATTTT. The entire variable domain, with the rest obtained from reference TRBV19 and TRBJ1-5, is as follows: DGGITQSPKYLFRKEGQNVTLSCEQNLNHDAMYWYRQDPGQGLRLIYYSQIVNDFQKGDIAEGYSVSREKKESFPLTVTSAQKNPTAFYLCASSKGARQPQHFGDGTRLSIL.

This rearrangement joins TRBV6-5 to TRBJ1-1; the match to TRBD1 covers 8 bases. The J segment lost 3 bases and the V segment lost 6 bases, leaving 9 bases of the junction unmatched. Germline-derived CDR1 and CDR2 are MNHEY and SVGAGI. The CDR3 covers 15 residues. CDR3 protein: CASRYRGGMDTEAFF. CDR3 bases: TGTGCCAGCAGATACAGGGGGGGGATGGACACTGAAGCTTTCTTT.

This clonotype was counted many times. The gene calls are TRBV9 and TRBJ2-2; D tentatively reads TRBD1 or TRBD2 (5 bases each). Trimming took off 3 bases at V and 7 bases at J, with 13 bases between the two ends. The CDR3 runs to 14 residues. Germline-derived CDR1 and CDR2 are SGDLS and YYNGEE. The CDR3 spells CASSARGEVGELFF. CDR3 DNA sequence: TGTGCCAGCAGCGCGAGGGGTGAAGTCGGGGAGCTGTTTTTT.

In its sample, this clonotype was seen a few times. This chain uses TRBV20-1 with TRBJ2-1; possibly TRBD1 for D (7 bases). CDR1 is DFQATT and CDR2 is SNEGSKA in the germline V gene (reference sequence). V was pared by 0 bases and J by 15 bases, with 18 bases between. The CDR3 length is 13 residues. Here the CDR3 DNA reads TGCAGTGCTAGAGATGGGCAGGGGGGTTACTGGTTCTTC. This encodes CSARDGQGGYWFF.

Only a few counts were recorded for this clonotype. The chain joins TRBV16 to TRBJ1-1; perhaps TRBD1 as D (5 bases). Germline values: CDR1 KGHSY, CDR2 FQNENV. CDR3 length: 14 amino acids. Trimming took 0 bases from V and 3 from J, leaving 8 bases between them. The CDR3 nucleotides read TGTGCCAGCAGCCAATCCGGGACGGACACTGAAGCTTTCTTT. Translation: CASSQSGTDTEAFF.

The rearrangement links TRBV29-1 to TRBJ2-1; TRBD2 matches at 12 bases. Trimming removed 5 bases from V and 9 bases from J; junction bases left unmatched: 11. The CDR3 length is 15 residues. Germline CDR1 and CDR2: SQVTM and ANQGSEA. The CDR3 loop reads CSVPSSGRGYAEQFF. In DNA, the CDR3 is TGCAGCGTTCCTTCTAGCGGGAGGGGGTACGCTGAGCAGTTCTTC.

This clonotype was detected many times. The rearrangement links TRBV30 to TRBJ2-2; the D is unclear. V dropped 3 bases and J dropped 8 bases, with 10 bases sitting between them. CDR1 GTSNPN and CDR2 SVGIG come from the germline V gene (reference sequence). CDR3 length: 12 residues. The CDR3 coding sequence is TGTGCCTGGAGGGCCAACATAGGGGAGCTGTTTTTT. Its protein product is CAWRANIGELFF.

This clonotype was recorded a few times. The genes are TRBV14 and TRBJ2-7, with unresolved D. CDR1 SGHDN and CDR2 FVKESK come from the germline V gene. The CDR3 has 15 amino acids. Trimming took 4 bases from V and 9 from J, leaving 22 bases between them. CDR3 sequence reads: CASSPKTYTVLPQYF. CDR3 coding DNA: TGTGCCAGCAGCCCTAAGACGTATACGGTCCTACCGCAGTACTTC.

This clonotype was counted many times. This chain joins TRBV6-2 or TRBV6-3 and TRBJ1-3, with TRBD1 as a possible D gene (5 bases). The length of the CDR3 is 18 residues. Trimming took off 1 base at V and 4 bases at J, with 20 bases between the two ends. Germline V gene data show CDR1 as MNHEY and CDR2 as SVGEGT. CDR3 coding DNA: TGTGCCAGCAGTTACTTCAGGAAAAGGCAGGGAAGCGGAAACACCATATATTTT. Translation gives CASSYFRKRQGSGNTIYF.

This clonotype showed up just a few times. The gene calls are TRBV28 and TRBJ2-7; D is ambiguous. Trimming took 2 bases from V and 3 from J, leaving 8 bases between them. This CDR3 comprises 13 residues. Germline loops: CDR1 MDHEN, CDR2 SYDVKM. The CDR3 region is CASSLDLGYEQYF. CDR3 in DNA: TGTGCCAGCAGTTTAGACCTAGGCTACGAGCAGTACTTC.

This clonotype occurred a few times. CDR3 sequence: CASSLVTPETQYF. The CDR3 bases are TGTGCCAGCAGTTTAGTTACTCCCGAGACCCAGTACTTC. The genes are TRBV12-3 or TRBV12-4 and TRBJ2-5; D call uncertain. The CDR3 extends over 13 amino acids. V was pared by 1 base and J by 5 bases, with 8 bases between.

The genes are TRBV9 and TRBJ1-4; unclear D gene. CDR3 length: 14 amino acids. Per germline, CDR1 SGDLS and CDR2 YYNGEE. V lost 4 bases and J 8 bases, leaving 15 bases between the germline ends. The CDR3 spells CASSSRGPPEKLFF. The DNA for the CDR3 is TGTGCCAGCAGCTCCCGTGGGCCCCCGGAAAAACTGTTTTTT.

Many counts were recorded for this clonotype. The chain joins TRBV20-1 to TRBJ2-2; TRBD1 aligns across 8 bases. CDR3 size: 13 residues. Germline V CDR1 and CDR2: DFQATT, SNEGSKA (reference sequence). The CDR3 DNA reads as TGCGGGGTCAGGGGGCATGGCACCGGGGAGCTGTTTTTT. Translated: CGVRGHGTGELFF.

This chain links TRBV6-6 with TRBJ1-4; 10 nucleotides agree with TRBD1. J gave up 4 bases and V 6 bases, and 5 bases lay outside the gene matches. The CDR3 has 15 residues. The germline V gene encodes CDR1 MNHNY and CDR2 SVGAGI (reference sequence). The CDR3 DNA follows: TGTGCCAGCAGCCTAGGGACAGGGGTTAATGAAAAACTGTTTTTT. It is translated as CASSLGTGVNEKLFF.

This clonotype was counted ten times or more. This chain joins TRBV30 and TRBJ2-7, with D possibly called TRBD1 or TRBD2 (5 bases each). This CDR3 spans 13 amino acids. V lost 5 bases to trimming and J lost 7 bases, with 18 bases between them. Germline V lookup: CDR1 GTSNPN, CDR2 SVGIG (reference sequence). CDR3 bases: TGTGCCTGGGACGGGGCGTCGGAGCTTGAGCAGTACTTC. This encodes CAWDGASELEQYF. The full variable domain, rest sourced from reference TRBV30 and TRBJ2-7, is SQTIHQWPATLVQPVGSPLSLECTVEGTSNPNLYWYRQAAGRGLQLLFYSVGIGQISSEVPQNLSASRPQDRQFILSSKKLLLSDSGFYLCAWDGASELEQYFGPGTRLTVT.

This clonotype has a handful of counts. The rearrangement joins TRBV12-3 or TRBV12-4 to TRBJ2-3; weak D call: TRBD2 (6 bases). The ends were cut back, 8 bases at V and 3 bases at J, with 21 bases in the middle. The CDR3 loop spans 16 amino acids. CDR3 region: CASCGLAGSRTDTQYF. The CDR3 nucleotides are TGTGCCAGCTGCGGACTTGCGGGATCCCGAACAGATACGCAGTATTTT.

V is TRBV6-2 or TRBV6-3 and J is TRBJ1-5, with D possibly being TRBD1 (5 bases). Germline V gene lookup returns CDR1 MNHEY and CDR2 SVGEGT. V lost 2 bases and J lost 2, with 13 bases in between. The CDR3 sequence is 16 residues long. CDR3 region: CASSYLAGEGNQPQHF. The CDR3 DNA is TGTGCCAGCAGTTACCTCGCGGGGGAGGGCAATCAGCCCCAGCATTTT.